The 8 T cell receptor beta chains in this list originate from one sample, sequenced in a study of cytomegalovirus exposure and HLA in healthy donors. PCR involved 60 Vbeta and 13 Jbeta primers. Produced via immunoSEQ multiplex PCR; TCRdb's table is partial and in-frame only. The sample contains 100,000 to 150,000 clones, about 79% of which appear only once. The sample comprised PBMCs. These receptors all stem from a man aged 50-59 years in good health and CMV-seronegative.

The chain combines TRBV5-1 with TRBJ1-1; D perhaps matches TRBD1 (5 bases). CDR3 length: 15 residues. Looked up from germline, CDR1 is SGHRS and CDR2 is YFSETQ. With 1 base removed from V and 0 bases from J, the gap between germline ends came to 10 bases. CDR3 coding DNA: TGCGCCAGCAGCTTGCCGGGGGGGATGAACACTGAAGCTTTCTTT. This encodes CASSLPGGMNTEAFF.

The chain has TRBV5-6 and TRBJ2-1, with a possible D match to TRBD2 (5 bases). From germline, CDR1 is SGHDT and CDR2 YYEEEE. The CDR3 has 15 amino acids. Trimming removed 1 base at V and 9 bases at J, with 17 bases between. DNA for the CDR3: TGTGCCAGCAGCTTGACGATAGGGTCTCGGGGTGAGCAGTTCTTC. Protein sequence: CASSLTIGSRGEQFF.

The chain couples TRBV2 to TRBJ1-4; TRBD1 matches 8 bases. In germline, CDR1 is SNHLY, CDR2 FYNNEI. J was trimmed by 5 bases and V by 0 bases; bases with no gene match: 2. CDR3 size: 15 residues. DNA for the CDR3: TGTGCCAGCAGTGAAGCCCGGACAGGGAATGAAAAACTGTTTTTT. The encoded protein is CASSEARTGNEKLFF.

This sequence joins TRBV27 and TRBJ1-1; 7 bases align to TRBD1. After removal of 1 base from V and 1 base from J, the junction contained 6 bases not matched to a gene. Germline loops: CDR1 MNHEY, CDR2 SMNVEV (reference sequence). The CDR3 length is 16 residues. The chain's CDR3 is CASSLLGPGGNTEAFF. The CDR3 region has the DNA TGTGCCAGCAGTTTATTGGGTCCAGGGGGGAACACTGAAGCTTTCTTT.

The chain has TRBV6-5 and TRBJ2-7; no reliable D call. Trimming cost V 6 bases and J 7 bases, with 13 bases left between them. The CDR3 has 12 amino acids. Per the germline V gene, CDR1 is MNHEY and CDR2 is SVGAGI. CDR3 residues: CASRTPLGEQYF. The CDR3 DNA is TGTGCCAGCAGGACTCCGCTTGGGGAGCAGTACTTC.

The chain carries TRBV7-3 and TRBJ1-1; D unresolved. Between the trimmed V and J ends, which lost 2 bases and 6 bases, there was a span of 13 bases. This CDR3 contains 14 residues. Germline V gives CDR1 SGHTA, CDR2 FQGTGA. CDR3 nucleotides: TGTGCCAGCAGCTTAGGTGGTCCTCAGTCTGAAGCTTTCTTT. Translated, it gives CASSLGGPQSEAFF.

The CDR3 reads CSVGTPGVKAFF. CDR3 sequence (DNA): TGCAGCGTAGGTACTCCAGGGGTGAAAGCTTTCTTT. This sequence joins TRBV29-1 and TRBJ1-1, with D possibly matching TRBD1 (6 bases). Germline CDR1 SQVTM, CDR2 ANQGSEA. V lost 6 bases and J 9 bases, leaving 17 bases between the germline ends. The CDR3 contains 12 residues. Full variable domain (remainder filled in from reference TRBV29-1 and TRBJ1-1): SAVISQKPSRDICQRGTSLTIQCQVDSQVTMMFWYRQQPGQSLTLIATANQGSEATYESGFVIDKFPISRPNLTFSTLTVSNMSPEDSSIYLCSVGTPGVKAFFGQGTRLTVV.

V is TRBV27 and J is TRBJ2-5, with D maybe TRBD2 (6 bases). The J call could be wrong; TRBJ2-7 is a better fit for the DNA end. This CDR3 is built from 12 residues. Germline V gene data show CDR1 as MNHEY and CDR2 as SMNVEV (reference sequence). Here the CDR3 reads CASSLRGYEQYF. CDR3 nucleotide sequence: TGTGCCAGCAGTTTACGGGGGTACGAGCAGTACTTC.